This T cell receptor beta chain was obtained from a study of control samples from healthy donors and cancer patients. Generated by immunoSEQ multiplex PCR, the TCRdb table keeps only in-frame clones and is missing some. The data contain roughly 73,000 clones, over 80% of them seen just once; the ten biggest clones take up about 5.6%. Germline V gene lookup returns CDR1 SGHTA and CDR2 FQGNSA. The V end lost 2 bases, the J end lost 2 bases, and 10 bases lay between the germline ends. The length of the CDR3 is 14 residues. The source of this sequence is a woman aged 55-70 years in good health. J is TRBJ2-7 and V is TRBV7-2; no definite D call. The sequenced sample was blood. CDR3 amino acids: CASSLNGPTYEQYF. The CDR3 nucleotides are TGTGCCAGCAGCTTAAACGGCCCCACCTACGAGCAGTACTTC.